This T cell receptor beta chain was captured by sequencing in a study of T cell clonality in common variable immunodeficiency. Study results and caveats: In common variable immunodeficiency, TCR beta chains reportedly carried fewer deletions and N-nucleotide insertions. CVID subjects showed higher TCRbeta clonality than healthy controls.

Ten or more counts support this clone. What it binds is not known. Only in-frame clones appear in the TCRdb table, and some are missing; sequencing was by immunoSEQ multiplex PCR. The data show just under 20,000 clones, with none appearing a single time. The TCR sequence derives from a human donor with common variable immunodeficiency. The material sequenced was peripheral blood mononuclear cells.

The CDR3 bases that were read are TGTGCCAGTAGTACAGACCAGCGGCTCAAAGGCTACAATGAG. It encodes CASSTDQRLKGYNE. The complete CDR3 sequence is CASSTDQRLKGYNEQFF. V usage is TRBV19 and J usage is TRBJ2-1, with D maybe TRBD2 (5 bases). The CDR3 end falls 3 residues outside the read, so it is completed with the germline J gene. The V gene's germline CDR1 is LNHDA and CDR2 SQIVND (reference sequence). The CDR3 length is 17 residues. The V end was cut by 4 bases, the J end by 3 bases, with 19 bases between.